The rows below give T cell receptor beta chains drawn from one sample of a study of regulatory T cells in long-lasting Graves disease. One entry per CDR3 protein results from TCRdb running MiXCR on the multiplex PCR reads. The data contain roughly 300,000 distinct CDR3 sequences, 22% of them singletons. The sample here was peripheral blood mononuclear cells (PBMCs), taken when the disease was refractory, from a patient treated with antithyroid drugs. The receptors here all came from a female donor with Graves disease. Both conserved end residues are part of each CDR3. D genes are given only for firm matches. Part of the rows lack a size; the others show once, few, many or a class for expanded clones.

V	size	D	J	length	CDR3	DNA
TRBV4-3	few	TRBD1	TRBJ1-1	13	CASSQGLQGTAFF	TGCGCCAGCAGCCAGGGCTTACAGGGGACGGCTTTCTTT
TRBV28	many	NA	TRBJ1-2	15	CASSFTGAGNYGYTF	TGTGCCAGCAGTTTCACGGGCGCCGGTAACTATGGCTACACCTTC
TRBV29-1	many	TRBD1	TRBJ1-4	14	CSVDEGQGSEKLFF	TGCAGCGTTGATGAGGGACAGGGGAGTGAAAAACTGTTTTTT
TRBV7-9	few	NA	TRBJ2-7	13	CASSLAQYHEQYF	TGTGCCAGCAGCTTAGCCCAGTACCACGAGCAGTACTTC
TRBV7-8	NA	NA	TRBJ2-3	12	CASSRGTDAQYF	TGTGCCAGCAGCAGGGGCACAGATGCGCAGTATTTT
TRBV11-2	NA	TRBD1	TRBJ1-1	15	CASSLGGQGNTEAFF	TGTGCCAGCAGCTTAGGGGGACAGGGGAACACTGAAGCTTTCTTT
TRBV28	many	NA	TRBJ1-4	13	CASSFLVREKLFF	TGTGCCAGCAGTTTTCTAGTACGTGAAAAACTGTTTTTT
TRBV5-1	NA	TRBD1	TRBJ2-2	15	CASSFDRGNTGELFF	TGCGCCAGCAGCTTTGACAGGGGGAACACCGGGGAGCTGTTTTTT
TRBV7-2	NA	NA	TRBJ2-3	14	CASSLGGAVVGQYF	TGTGCCAGCAGCTTAGGCGGGGCCGTCGTGGGGCAGTATTTT
TRBV5-1	few	NA	TRBJ2-5	14	CASSLEGSQETQYF	TGCGCCAGCAGCTTGGAGGGGTCCCAAGAGACCCAGTACTTC
TRBV12-3/TRBV12-4	few	NA	TRBJ1-4	11	CASSKGEKLFF	TGTGCCAGCAGTAAGGGGGAAAAACTGTTTTTT
TRBV19	once	NA	TRBJ2-1	15	CASSPPTRNYNEQFF	TGTGCCAGTAGTCCACCGACAAGGAATTACAATGAGCAGTTCTTC
TRBV6-5	many	NA	TRBJ2-7	16	CASSYSLFADNYEQYF	TGTGCCAGCAGTTACTCGCTCTTTGCGGACAACTACGAGCAGTACTTC
TRBV18	NA	TRBD2	TRBJ2-3	16	CASSPMTSGGTDTQYF	TGTGCCAGCTCACCCATGACTAGCGGGGGCACAGATACGCAGTATTTT
TRBV4-3	many	TRBD1	TRBJ2-4	16	CASSPGTGLAKNIQYF	TGCGCCAGCAGCCCCGGGACAGGCCTAGCCAAAAACATTCAGTACTTC
TRBV5-1	few	NA	TRBJ1-4	15	CASSGTGIQGGKLFF	TGCGCCAGCAGCGGAACCGGGATCCAGGGCGGAAAACTGTTTTTT
TRBV7-2	many	NA	TRBJ1-1	14	CASSLNGGLTEAFF	TGTGCCAGCAGCTTAAATGGAGGGCTCACTGAAGCTTTCTTT
TRBV12-3/TRBV12-4	few	NA	TRBJ2-5	14	CASSFSTNGETQYF	TGTGCCAGCAGTTTTTCGACGAACGGGGAGACCCAGTACTTC
TRBV28	NA	NA	TRBJ1-5	14	CASSLFGLYQPQHF	TGTGCCAGCAGTTTATTCGGACTATATCAGCCCCAGCATTTT
TRBV29-1	NA	TRBD2	TRBJ2-3	14	CSVEGLAGGDTQYF	TGCAGCGTTGAGGGACTAGCGGGAGGAGATACGCAGTATTTT
TRBV10-3	few	NA	TRBJ1-1	17	CAISESGRGTMNTEAFF	TGTGCCATCAGTGAGTCGGGGAGGGGGACCATGAACACTGAAGCTTTCTTT
TRBV3-1	NA	TRBD1	TRBJ1-1	15	CASSWKGALGTEAFF	TGTGCCAGCAGTTGGAAGGGGGCGCTTGGCACTGAAGCTTTCTTT
TRBV2	few	NA	TRBJ2-5	14	CVSSGRRGGETQYF	TGTGTCAGCAGCGGACGCCGAGGTGGAGAGACCCAGTACTTC
TRBV11-2	many	NA	TRBJ2-5	12	CASSRSRETQYF	TGTGCCAGCAGCCGGTCGCGGGAGACCCAGTACTTC
TRBV29-1	many	NA	TRBJ1-2	11	CSVARDYGYTF	TGCAGCGTTGCACGAGACTATGGCTACACCTTC
TRBV11-2	NA	NA	TRBJ1-3	15	CASSLEPRSGNTIYF	TGTGCCAGCAGCTTAGAACCCCGCTCTGGAAACACCATATATTTT
TRBV2	NA	TRBD1	TRBJ1-3	15	CASSTDRSSGNTIYF	TGTGCCAGCAGTACGGACAGGAGCTCTGGAAACACCATATATTTT
TRBV5-1	few	NA	TRBJ1-1	14	CASSPYHEGTEAFF	TGCGCCAGCAGCCCTTATCACGAAGGTACTGAAGCTTTCTTT
TRBV12-3/TRBV12-4	many	TRBD1	TRBJ2-5	18	CASSLATGGIYYGETQYF	TGTGCCAGCAGTTTAGCTACAGGGGGGATATATTACGGAGAGACCCAGTACTTC
TRBV18	few	NA	TRBJ1-1	13	CASSPPYGQGAFF	TGTGCCAGCTCACCTCCGTATGGCCAGGGGGCTTTCTTT
TRBV6-1	NA	NA	TRBJ1-5	13	CASRWTESQPQHF	TGTGCCAGCAGGTGGACGGAAAGTCAGCCCCAGCATTTT
TRBV5-1	NA	TRBD2	TRBJ2-2	15	CASSSLAANTGELFF	TGCGCCAGCAGCTCGCTAGCGGCGAACACCGGGGAGCTGTTTTTT
TRBV7-2	NA	TRBD2	TRBJ2-4	19	CASSPREREGFIAKNIQYF	TGTGCCAGCAGCCCCCGGGAGCGGGAGGGGTTTATAGCCAAAAACATTCAGTACTTC
TRBV28	few	NA	TRBJ1-4	12	CASRAPGEKLFF	TGTGCCAGCCGGGCCCCCGGTGAAAAACTGTTTTTT
TRBV20-1	many	NA	TRBJ1-4	11	CSAPSNEKLFF	TGCAGTGCTCCCTCTAATGAAAAACTGTTTTTT
TRBV27	NA	TRBD2	TRBJ2-1	15	CASSPGTSGRNEQFF	TGTGCCAGCAGTCCCGGGACTAGCGGGAGGAATGAGCAGTTCTTC
TRBV5-1	many	TRBD2	TRBJ2-3	15	CASSLLAGVGDTQYF	TGCGCCAGCAGCCTCCTAGCGGGAGTAGGAGATACGCAGTATTTT
TRBV20-1	NA	TRBD2	TRBJ2-2	14	CSAHTGLETGELFF	TGCAGTGCTCATACGGGACTAGAGACCGGGGAGCTGTTTTTT
TRBV2	many	TRBD2	TRBJ2-4	13	CASLSGSGNIQYF	TGTGCCAGCCTTAGCGGGAGTGGAAACATTCAGTACTTC
TRBV4-2	NA	NA	TRBJ1-1	16	CASSQSHREMNTEAFF	TGTGCCAGCAGCCAAAGCCATCGGGAGATGAACACTGAAGCTTTCTTT
TRBV2	NA	NA	TRBJ2-5	15	CASSEWTPYQETQYF	TGTGCCAGCAGTGAATGGACTCCGTACCAAGAGACCCAGTACTTC
TRBV6-2/TRBV6-3	NA	NA	TRBJ2-2	15	CASSYSRATSGELFF	TGTGCCAGCAGTTACTCCCGGGCTACGAGCGGGGAGCTGTTTTTT
TRBV28	many	TRBD2	TRBJ2-1	16	CASSPVLAGGQDEQFF	TGTGCCAGCAGTCCGGTACTAGCGGGAGGCCAGGATGAGCAGTTCTTC
TRBV5-1	NA	NA	TRBJ1-1	13	CASSPGQATEAFF	TGCGCCAGCAGCCCGGGACAAGCCACTGAAGCTTTCTTT
TRBV7-9	NA	NA	TRBJ2-5	14	CASSFGRSEETQYF	TGTGCCAGCAGCTTCGGCCGATCGGAAGAGACCCAGTACTTC
TRBV12-3/TRBV12-4	few	NA	TRBJ2-5	13	CASSWGDVETQYF	TGTGCCAGCAGTTGGGGCGATGTGGAGACCCAGTACTTC